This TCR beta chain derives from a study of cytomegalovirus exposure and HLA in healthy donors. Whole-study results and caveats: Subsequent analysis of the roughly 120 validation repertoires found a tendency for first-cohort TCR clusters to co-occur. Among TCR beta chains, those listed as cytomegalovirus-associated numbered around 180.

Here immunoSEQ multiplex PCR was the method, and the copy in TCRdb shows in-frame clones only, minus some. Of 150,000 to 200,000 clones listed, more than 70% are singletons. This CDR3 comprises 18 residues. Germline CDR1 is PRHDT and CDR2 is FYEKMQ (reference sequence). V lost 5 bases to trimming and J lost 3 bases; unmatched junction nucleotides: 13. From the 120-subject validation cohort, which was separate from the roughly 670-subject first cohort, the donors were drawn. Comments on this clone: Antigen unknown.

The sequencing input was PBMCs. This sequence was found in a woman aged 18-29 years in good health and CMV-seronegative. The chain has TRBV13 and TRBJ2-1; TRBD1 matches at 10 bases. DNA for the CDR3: TGTGCCAGCAGCGGAACCGACAGGGGGCCCGAAGTCTACAATGAGCAGTTCTTC. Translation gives CASSGTDRGPEVYNEQFF.